Each of the 32 T cell receptor beta chains below was sequenced from the same sample in a study of shared clonotypes between healthy human individuals. Only in-frame clones appear in the TCRdb table, and some are missing; sequencing was by immunoSEQ multiplex PCR. The table has about 1.5 million clones, 95% to 99% seen once. Sequenced input: naive CD4+ T cells sorted from blood. Subset: CD45RA+ positively selected. The receptors were gathered from a man younger than 40 in good health.

The genes are TRBV10-2 and TRBJ2-5, with 9 bases matching TRBD2. J lost 5 bases, V lost 2 bases, and 15 bases had no gene match. The germline gives CDR1 WSHSY, CDR2 SAAADI. The length of the CDR3 is 18 residues. The CDR3 is CASSEIRPGLAGKETQYF. The CDR3, as DNA: TGCGCCAGCAGTGAGATCAGGCCCGGGCTAGCGGGAAAGGAGACCCAGTACTTC.

The chain employs TRBV5-1 and TRBJ2-3; D call uncertain. The germline V and J ends were trimmed by 1 base and 2 bases, with 5 bases remaining between them. Germline CDR1 reads SGHRS; CDR2 reads YFSETQ. This CDR3 is built from 13 residues. The CDR3 reads CASSLIYTDTQYF. DNA for the CDR3: TGCGCCAGCAGCTTGATCTACACAGATACGCAGTATTTT.

The V call is TRBV14, the J call TRBJ1-1; unclear D gene. V was pared by 2 bases and J by 2 bases, with 12 bases between. Germline V lookup: CDR1 SGHDN, CDR2 FVKESK. The CDR3 is 15 amino acids. The CDR3 nucleotides are TGTGCCAGCAGCCAAAGGACGGGAGCTAACACTGAAGCTTTCTTT. Encoded protein: CASSQRTGANTEAFF.

The chain couples TRBV7-8 to TRBJ2-3; no definite D call. The CDR3 contains 15 residues. Germline CDR1 SGHVS, CDR2 FQNEAQ. Trimming cost V 4 bases and J 0 bases, with 11 bases left between them. The CDR3 DNA sequence: TGTGCCAGCAGCTCAAGGGCTGTGAGCACAGATACGCAGTATTTT. This encodes CASSSRAVSTDTQYF. The entire variable domain, with the rest obtained from reference TRBV7-8 and TRBJ2-3, is as follows: GAGVSQSPRYKVAKRGQDVALRCDPISGHVSLFWYQQALGQGPEFLTYFQNEAQLDKSGLPSDRFFAERPEGSVSTLKIQRTQQEDSAVYLCASSSRAVSTDTQYFGPGTRLTVL.

The genes are TRBV14 and TRBJ1-1, with 12 positions matching TRBD1. The CDR3 covers 19 residues. Germline CDR1 reads SGHDN; CDR2 reads FVKESK. Trimming cost V 1 base and J 1 base; bases outside gene matches: 10. The CDR3 sequence is CASSQAAGTGGFRNTEAFF. The CDR3 DNA follows: TGTGCCAGCAGCCAAGCCGCCGGGACAGGGGGCTTTCGGAACACTGAAGCTTTCTTT.

The rearrangement joins TRBV15 to TRBJ1-5; 7 bases line up with TRBD1. The CDR3 sequence is 15 residues long. Losses at the gene ends were 3 bases for V and 3 bases for J; bases not matched to a gene: 5. CDR1 is LNHNV, CDR2 YYDKDF, per germline (reference sequence). The CDR3 DNA reads TGTGCCACCAGCAGTACAGGGGTTCCCAATCAGCCCCAGCATTTT. This gives the protein CATSSTGVPNQPQHF.

DNA for the CDR3: TGTGCCTGGAGTGACAGGAGATACACAGATACGCAGTATTTT. As protein: CAWSDRRYTDTQYF. This chain joins TRBV30 and TRBJ2-3, with D possibly being TRBD1 (5 bases). V was clipped by 1 base and J by 2 bases, with 10 bases between them. There are 14 residues in the CDR3. Germline assignment: CDR1 GTSNPN and CDR2 SVGIG (reference sequence).

The chain joins TRBV5-1 to TRBJ2-7, with D possibly being TRBD2 (6 bases). The V gene lost 3 bases and the J gene lost 3 bases, with 22 bases spanning the gap. CDR3 length: 17 amino acids. The V gene's germline CDR1 is SGHRS and CDR2 YFSETQ. DNA for the CDR3: TGCGCCAGCAGCTGGGCCCCATCGACCCTGGAGGGCTACGAGCAGTACTTC. As protein: CASSWAPSTLEGYEQYF. Combining the CDR3 with reference TRBV5-1 and TRBJ2-7 gives the whole variable domain KAGVTQTPRYLIKTRGQQVTLSCSPISGHRSVSWYQQTPGQGLQFLFEYFSETQRNKGNFPGRFSGRQFSNSRSEMNVSTLELGDSALYLCASSWAPSTLEGYEQYFGPGTRLTVT.

CDR3 sequence (DNA): TGTGCCAGCAGCTCCAACGAAGGCACTGAAGCTTTCTTT. Its protein is CASSSNEGTEAFF. The V and J genes are TRBV11-3 and TRBJ1-1; D ambiguous. The V end was cut by 4 bases, the J end by 4 bases, with 10 bases between. Germline CDR1 and CDR2: SGHNT and YENEEA. This CDR3 comprises 13 residues. The full variable domain, completed using reference TRBV11-3 and TRBJ1-1, is EAGVVQSPRYKIIEKKQPVAFWCNPISGHNTLYWYLQNLGQGPELLIRYENEEAVDDSQLPKDRFSAERLKGVDSTLKIQPAELGDSAVYLCASSSNEGTEAFFGQGTRLTVV.

About this clone: Germline is not matched at one junction end, which may reflect a read error. The chain has TRBV6-5 and TRBJ1-1, with a weak D call TRBD1 (5 bases). The CDR3 spans 13 residues. From germline, CDR1 is MNHEY and CDR2 SVGAGI. Here the CDR3 DNA reads TGTGCCAGCAGTTACGCAGGGAACCCTGAAGCTTTCTTT. It encodes CASSYAGNPEAFF.

The chain combines TRBV5-4 with TRBJ2-7; D is tentatively TRBD1 or TRBD2 (5 bases each). The germline CDR1 and CDR2 sequences are SGHNT and YYREEE (reference sequence). V was pared by 2 bases and J by 5 bases, with 14 bases between. The CDR3 extends over 14 amino acids. The CDR3 DNA follows: TGTGCCAGCAGCTTCGTCGGGACCTTGGACGAGCAGTACTTC. The encoded protein is CASSFVGTLDEQYF. Looking up the rest from reference TRBV5-4 and TRBJ2-7 gives the full variable domain: ETGVTQSPTHLIKTRGQQVTLRCSSQSGHNTVSWYQQALGQGPQFIFQYYREEENGRGNFPPRFSGLQFPNYSSELNVNALELDDSALYLCASSFVGTLDEQYFGPGTRLTVT.

The chain couples TRBV7-9 to TRBJ2-1; 9 nucleotides line up with TRBD2. With 0 bases clipped from V and 6 bases from J, the junction kept 9 bases outside the gene matches. CDR3 length: 17 amino acids. Germline loops: CDR1 SEHNR, CDR2 FQNEAQ (reference sequence). CDR3 coding DNA: TGTGCCAGCAGCTTAGCGTTAGCTAGCGGGATTATCAATGAGCAGTTCTTC. This sequence encodes CASSLALASGIINEQFF.

Notes on this clone: Other DNA variants within this sample encode the same CDR3. CDR3 bases: TGTGCCAGCAGTTTTCTGACTAGCGGGCGTAACAATGAGCAGTTCTTC. It codes for CASSFLTSGRNNEQFF. The chain carries TRBV27 and TRBJ2-1, with 10 bases fitting TRBD2. This CDR3 is 16 amino acids long. The ends lost 3 bases at V and 5 bases at J; junction bases unmatched: 7. The germline gives CDR1 MNHEY, CDR2 SMNVEV (reference sequence).

This rearrangement joins TRBV27 to TRBJ2-1; D is perhaps TRBD2 (6 bases). The V gene's germline CDR1 is MNHEY and CDR2 SMNVEV (reference sequence). Trimming stripped 6 bases from V and 4 bases from J, with 10 bases between. This CDR3 contains 13 residues. The CDR3 bases are TGTGCCAGCAGGGGGACTGCGTACAATGAGCAGTTCTTC. It codes for CASRGTAYNEQFF.

The chain links TRBV5-4 to TRBJ2-3; the match to TRBD2 covers 9 bases. V gave up 0 bases and J gave up 1 base; unmatched junction bases: 9. Germline V lookup: CDR1 SGHNT, CDR2 YYREEE (reference sequence). The CDR3 loop spans 18 amino acids. The CDR3 region has the DNA TGTGCCAGCAGCTTGGGGAACATAGCGGGAGTGGGCACAGATACGCAGTATTTT. It yields the protein CASSLGNIAGVGTDTQYF. Full variable domain (outside the CDR3, taken from reference TRBV5-4 and TRBJ2-3): ETGVTQSPTHLIKTRGQQVTLRCSSQSGHNTVSWYQQALGQGPQFIFQYYREEENGRGNFPPRFSGLQFPNYSSELNVNALELDDSALYLCASSLGNIAGVGTDTQYFGPGTRLTVL.

The chain links TRBV18 to TRBJ2-7; a possible D gene is TRBD1 (6 bases). The ends were cut back, 2 bases at V and 7 bases at J, with 18 bases in the middle. Germline CDR1 reads KGHSH; CDR2 reads LQKENI. The CDR3 length is 15 residues. The CDR3 loop reads CASSPTGQPILEQYF. CDR3 sequence (DNA): TGTGCCAGCTCACCAACTGGACAGCCGATCCTGGAGCAGTACTTC.

J is TRBJ2-7 and V is TRBV18, with 8 nucleotides matching TRBD1. J was trimmed by 3 bases and V by 10 bases; bases with no gene match: 5. The CDR3 loop spans 12 amino acids. Per the germline V gene, CDR1 is KGHSH and CDR2 is LQKENI. The chain's CDR3 is CATADRGYEQYF. The CDR3 DNA reads as TGTGCCACCGCAGACAGGGGCTACGAGCAGTACTTC.

V usage is TRBV11-2 and J usage is TRBJ2-1, with 8 bases aligning to TRBD2. The CDR3 totals 17 residues. Trimming took 3 bases from V and 0 from J; bases not matched to a gene: 7. Germline V gene data show CDR1 as SGHAT and CDR2 as FQNNGV. CDR3 coding DNA: TGTGCCAGCAGCTTCCAACTAGCGGCGAGCTCCTACAATGAGCAGTTCTTC. Its protein is CASSFQLAASSYNEQFF.

Concerning this clone: Other DNA sequences in the same sample also yield this CDR3. The rearrangement joins TRBV11-2 to TRBJ2-3; D gene uncertain. In germline, CDR1 is SGHAT, CDR2 FQNNGV. The germline V and J ends were trimmed by 5 bases and 0 bases, with 6 bases remaining between them. The CDR3 has 13 amino acids. DNA for the CDR3: TGTGCCAGCAGCCTCGACAGCACAGATACGCAGTATTTT. Its protein is CASSLDSTDTQYF.

The V call is TRBV6-4, the J call TRBJ2-6, with D perhaps TRBD1 (5 bases). Deletions cut 5 bases from V and 2 bases from J, with 7 bases between. The CDR3 is 14 residues long. The germline CDR1 and CDR2 sequences are MRHNA and SNTAGT. The CDR3 sequence is CASSSQAGANVLTF. DNA for the CDR3: TGTGCCAGCAGTTCACAGGCTGGGGCCAACGTCCTGACTTTC.

Details on this clone: The same CDR3 can be traced to other DNA sequences in this sample. J is TRBJ2-1 and V is TRBV10-1; a possible D gene is TRBD1 (6 bases). This CDR3 is built from 13 residues. The V end was cut by 5 bases, the J end by 3 bases, with 8 bases between. The germline V gene encodes CDR1 WNHNN and CDR2 SYGVQD (reference sequence). The CDR3 loop reads CASSKDSYNEQFF. In nucleotides, the CDR3 is TGCGCCAGCAGTAAGGACAGCTACAATGAGCAGTTCTTC.

The chain links TRBV6-6 to TRBJ2-7, with 7 bases that match TRBD1. Germline loops: CDR1 MNHNY, CDR2 SVGAGI (reference sequence). Unmatched junction bases numbered 9, after V lost 5 bases and J lost 5 bases. There are 14 residues in the CDR3. The DNA of the CDR3 is TGTGCCAGCAGTCACCAGACAGGGATCGACGAGCAGTACTTC. Protein product: CASSHQTGIDEQYF.

The chain has TRBV5-1 and TRBJ1-3; no firm D call. The CDR3 is 15 amino acids. CDR1 is SGHRS and CDR2 is YFSETQ in the germline V gene. Trimming left V 0 bases short and J 0 bases short, with 7 bases between. CDR3 in amino acids: CASSLDAGSGNTIYF. CDR3 nucleotides: TGCGCCAGCAGCTTGGATGCAGGCTCTGGAAACACCATATATTTT.

This clone was recorded once. J is TRBJ2-7 and V is TRBV28; D might be TRBD2 (5 bases). The CDR3 runs 11 residues. Germline V gives CDR1 MDHEN, CDR2 SYDVKM. The ends were cut back, 4 bases at V and 7 bases at J, with 8 bases in the middle. The CDR3 region is CASSSRLEQYF. The CDR3 nucleotides are TGTGCCAGCAGTTCGCGACTAGAGCAGTACTTC.

CDR3 residues: CASSLIAKTNTGELFF. CDR3 DNA sequence: TGCGCCAGCAGCTTGATCGCTAAAACGAACACCGGGGAGCTGTTTTTT. This chain uses TRBV5-1 with TRBJ2-2; D gene uncertain. This CDR3 region has 16 residues. Germline CDR1 is SGHRS and CDR2 is YFSETQ. V lost 1 base, J lost 0 bases, and 10 bases lay in between.

In its sample, this clone was seen once. This chain joins TRBV18 and TRBJ2-3, with TRBD1 matching 7 bases. Per germline, CDR1 KGHSH and CDR2 LQKENI. J was trimmed by 4 bases and V by 0 bases; bases with no gene match: 4. The CDR3 spans 15 residues. The CDR3 DNA reads as TGTGCCAGCTCACCACCCAGACAGGGTTCAGATACGCAGTATTTT. It codes for CASSPPRQGSDTQYF.

V is TRBV5-5 and J is TRBJ2-3, with D unresolved. Trimming shortened V by 1 base and J by 2 bases, and 5 bases separated the two germline ends. Germline CDR1 SGHKS, CDR2 YYEKEE (reference sequence). CDR3 length equals 13 residues. CDR3 sequence reads: CASSLPATDTQYF. The CDR3 DNA follows: TGTGCCAGCAGCTTGCCGGCCACAGATACGCAGTATTTT.

This rearrangement joins TRBV5-6 to TRBJ2-1, with TRBD1 matching 7 bases. Trimming cost V 3 bases and J 4 bases; bases outside gene matches: 7. CDR1 and CDR2 from the germline V gene are SGHDT and YYEEEE. CDR3 length equals 15 residues. CDR3 sequence: CASSWPGTAYNEQFF. CDR3 in DNA: TGTGCCAGCAGCTGGCCCGGGACAGCTTACAATGAGCAGTTCTTC.

The chain recombines TRBV2 with TRBJ2-1; D tentatively fits TRBD1 or TRBD2 (6 bases each). The germline V gene has CDR1 SNHLY and CDR2 FYNNEI. The CDR3 loop spans 12 amino acids. Trimming stripped 7 bases from V and 9 bases from J, with 13 bases between. CDR3 loop: CASTRRGSEQFF. CDR3 coding DNA: TGTGCCAGCACTCGGAGGGGGAGTGAGCAGTTCTTC.

The chain is built from TRBV7-2 and TRBJ2-7; D is unresolved. V was trimmed by 1 base and J by 3 bases, leaving 10 bases between them. Germline V gives CDR1 SGHTA, CDR2 FQGNSA. The CDR3 is 14 amino acids. In nucleotides, the CDR3 is TGTGCCAGCAGCTTAGGTGACATTTTCTACGAGCAGTACTTC. Encoded protein: CASSLGDIFYEQYF.

The gene calls are TRBV2 and TRBJ1-1, with no clear D. The CDR3 extends over 13 amino acids. In germline, CDR1 is SNHLY, CDR2 FYNNEI. The V gene lost 6 bases and the J gene lost 1 base, with 9 bases spanning the gap. CDR3 protein: CASRGQENTEAFF. The CDR3 DNA sequence: TGTGCCAGCAGGGGTCAGGAGAACACTGAAGCTTTCTTT.

This chain links TRBV30 with TRBJ1-5, with 7 bases that match TRBD1. Germline values: CDR1 GTSNPN, CDR2 SVGIG (reference sequence). V was pared by 1 base and J by 6 bases, with 6 bases of the junction left unmatched. The CDR3 is 14 residues long. CDR3 nucleotides: TGTGCCTGGAGTGCTTTGACAGGGCTTCAGCCCCAGCATTTT. It encodes CAWSALTGLQPQHF.